The 24 T cell receptor beta chains listed next were all sequenced from one sample in a study of cytotoxic CD8 clonotypes in ibrutinib-treated CLL. Using immunoSEQ multiplex PCR, the repertoire was profiled, and TCRdb retains in-frame clones only, with some absent. Of under 200,000 clones in the sample, approximately 80% were seen once. The starting material was PBMCs, obtained after 12 months of ibrutinib treatment. The receptors stem from a human donor with chronic lymphocytic leukemia.

The chain combines TRBV4-3 with TRBJ2-7; no firm D call. From germline, CDR1 is LGHNA and CDR2 YSLEER. V lost 1 base and J 0 bases, leaving 13 bases between the germline ends. CDR3 length: 16 residues. The CDR3 coding sequence is TGCGCCAGCAGCCAAGGTCTGGGGTATAGCTCCTACGAGCAGTACTTC. It codes for CASSQGLGYSSYEQYF.

This clone was seen a single time. The V gene is TRBV4-3, the J gene TRBJ2-1; TRBD2 might be the D (5 bases). Trimming removed 0 bases at V and 6 bases at J, with 6 bases between. The CDR3 loop spans 13 amino acids. The germline V gene has CDR1 LGHNA and CDR2 YSLEER. The chain's CDR3 is CASSQELGNEQFF. CDR3 nucleotides: TGCGCCAGCAGCCAAGAACTAGGCAATGAGCAGTTCTTC.

The chain uses TRBV28 and TRBJ2-3; 10 positions agree with TRBD2. With V trimmed by 3 bases and J by 5 bases, 8 bases remained unmatched. Germline values: CDR1 MDHEN, CDR2 SYDVKM. The CDR3 is 16 amino acids. The CDR3 protein is CASSLTGTSALDTQYF. The CDR3 coding sequence is TGTGCCAGCAGTTTGACCGGGACTAGCGCATTAGATACGCAGTATTTT.

The rearrangement uses TRBV15 and TRBJ2-6; D call uncertain. This CDR3 has 15 residues. The ends were cut back, 0 bases at V and 2 bases at J, with 5 bases in the middle. CDR1 and CDR2 from the germline V gene are LNHNV and YYDKDF (reference sequence). The CDR3 loop is CATSRDRAGANVLTF. CDR3 bases: TGTGCCACCAGCAGAGACCGAGCTGGGGCCAACGTCCTGACTTTC.

This clone was seen only once. V is TRBV5-1 and J is TRBJ2-1; maybe TRBD1 (5 bases). Trimming left V 2 bases short and J 7 bases short, with 16 bases between. Germline V CDR1 and CDR2: SGHRS, YFSETQ. The CDR3 contains 15 residues. The chain's CDR3 is CASSFQGNSANEQFF. The CDR3 DNA is TGCGCCAGCAGCTTTCAGGGAAATTCAGCTAATGAGCAGTTCTTC.

The chain is built from TRBV5-4 and TRBJ1-3, with 8 bases aligning to TRBD1. J lost 3 bases, V lost 4 bases, and 15 bases had no gene match. Germline V lookup: CDR1 SGHNT, CDR2 YYREEE (reference sequence). There are 18 residues in the CDR3. CDR3 in amino acids: CASSPRTSLTGVGNTIYF. The CDR3 coding sequence is TGTGCCAGCAGCCCTCGCACCTCTCTGACAGGGGTTGGAAACACCATATATTTT.

The CDR3 reads CASSFRDTYNEQFF. The CDR3 region has the DNA TGTGCCAGCAGCTTCCGGGACACATACAATGAGCAGTTCTTC. The V and J genes are TRBV7-9 and TRBJ2-1; D might be TRBD1 (6 bases). There are 14 residues in the CDR3. Germline lookup yields CDR1 SEHNR and CDR2 FQNEAQ (reference sequence). V lost 3 bases and J 4 bases, leaving 10 bases between the germline ends. The complete variable domain, with remaining parts taken from reference TRBV7-9 and TRBJ2-1, reads DTGVSQNPRHKITKRGQNVTFRCDPISEHNRLYWYRQTLGQGPEFLTYFQNEAQLEKSRLLSDRFSAERPKGSFSTLEIQRTEQGDSAMYLCASSFRDTYNEQFFGPGTRLTVL.

V usage is TRBV7-2 and J usage is TRBJ2-3, with TRBD2 matching over 8 bases. Germline V gene lookup returns CDR1 SGHTA and CDR2 FQGNSA. CDR3 length: 16 residues. The V gene end was trimmed by 4 bases and the J gene end by 7 bases; junction bases not matched to a gene: 13. The CDR3 region has the DNA TGTGCCAGCAGCTCTCCCAACGGGGGGGCCGGGTATACGCAGTATTTT. Residues: CASSSPNGGAGYTQYF.

This clone occurred once. The chain recombines TRBV7-2 with TRBJ1-6; D is ambiguous. Trimming shortened V by 1 base and J by 4 bases, and 5 bases separated the two germline ends. CDR3 length: 14 residues. Germline V CDR1 and CDR2: SGHTA, FQGNSA. CDR3 coding DNA: TGTGCCAGCAGCTTAGGCACGTATAATTCACCCCTCCACTTT. It yields the protein CASSLGTYNSPLHF.

This clone was observed a handful of times. The rearrangement uses TRBV7-3 and TRBJ2-1; TRBD2 matches 10 bases. Germline V gene sequence: CDR1 SGHTA, CDR2 FQGTGA. The CDR3 is 15 residues long. Trimming took 5 bases from V and 8 from J; bases not matched to a gene: 9. The CDR3 DNA is TGTGCCAGCAGCCCGCCCGGGACTAGCGTCGATGAGCAGTTCTTC. As protein: CASSPPGTSVDEQFF.

The chain is built from TRBV29-1 and TRBJ2-7, with D possibly being TRBD2 (7 bases). Germline CDR1 SQVTM, CDR2 ANQGSEA. The V gene lost 6 bases and the J gene lost 6 bases, with 15 bases spanning the gap. This CDR3 region has 12 residues. The CDR3 DNA sequence: TGCAGCGTGGAGAGGGGGGGCCTCGAGCAGTACTTC. Its protein product is CSVERGGLEQYF.

With respect to this clone: Other DNA sequences in the sample encode the same CDR3. The gene calls are TRBV19 and TRBJ2-3; D is ambiguous. Germline V gene data show CDR1 as LNHDA and CDR2 as SQIVND (reference sequence). This CDR3 is 13 amino acids long. V was shortened by 1 base and J by 4 bases, with 6 bases between the two germline ends. CDR3: CASSIGLADTQYF. The CDR3 nucleotides are TGTGCCAGTAGTATAGGCCTAGCAGATACGCAGTATTTT.

The chain combines TRBV7-2 with TRBJ1-5, with a tentative D call TRBD1 (5 bases). CDR1 SGHTA and CDR2 FQGNSA come from the germline V gene. V lost 7 bases and J lost 7, with 29 bases in between. This CDR3 has 18 residues. The CDR3, as DNA: TGTGCCAGCACTCCCGTAGCAGGGTTTCGCGAAGCACGCCAGCCCCAGCATTTT. Translation: CASTPVAGFREARQPQHF.

The J gene is TRBJ1-5, the V gene TRBV2; 10 bases map to TRBD1. Germline CDR1 is SNHLY and CDR2 is FYNNEI. The CDR3 has 15 amino acids. V dropped 7 bases and J dropped 2; count of bases not matched to a gene: 5. The CDR3 DNA follows: TGTGCCAGCAACCGGGACAGGGGAGGCAATCAGCCCCAGCATTTT. This codes for CASNRDRGGNQPQHF.

The CDR3 DNA reads as TGTGCCAGCAGCTTGACAGGGAAGAGCAATCAGCCCCAGCATTTT. Translation gives CASSLTGKSNQPQHF. This rearrangement joins TRBV7-4 to TRBJ1-5; 7 positions match TRBD1. This CDR3 has 15 amino acids. Germline V gives CDR1 SGHVT, CDR2 SQSDAQ. Germline trimming cut 3 bases from V and 1 base from J; bases unmatched to any gene: 3.

V usage is TRBV5-1 and J usage is TRBJ2-2, with TRBD1 matching 12 bases. The germline V gene has CDR1 SGHRS and CDR2 YFSETQ. The CDR3 is made up of 16 amino acids. The V and J ends lost 4 bases and 6 bases, in that order; junction bases with no gene match: 7. The CDR3: CASSRPGQGAAGELFF. The CDR3 DNA sequence: TGCGCCAGCAGCCGACCGGGACAGGGGGCGGCCGGGGAGCTGTTTTTT.

This sequence joins TRBV6-5 and TRBJ2-1; a possible D gene is TRBD2 (5 bases). The CDR3 consists of 12 residues. V shed 0 bases and J shed 15 bases, with 12 bases lying between them. Germline assignment: CDR1 MNHEY and CDR2 SVGAGI. The CDR3: CASSYSGDRGFF. The CDR3 DNA sequence: TGTGCCAGCAGTTACTCGGGCGATCGGGGGTTCTTC.

The chain combines TRBV7-9 with TRBJ1-2, with TRBD1 as a possible D gene (5 bases). V gave up 4 bases and J gave up 5 bases, with 26 bases separating them. The CDR3 loop spans 18 amino acids. Germline CDR1 reads SEHNR; CDR2 reads FQNEAQ (reference sequence). The CDR3 DNA reads TGTGCCAGCAGCTCCCCCCTCTCAGGGACCAGCCTTAGGTATGGCTACACCTTC. Residues: CASSSPLSGTSLRYGYTF.

The genes are TRBV2 and TRBJ1-1, with 8 bases identical to TRBD1. V lost 5 bases and J lost 6; bases outside the gene matches: 8. Germline V gene sequence: CDR1 SNHLY, CDR2 FYNNEI. The CDR3 extends over 14 amino acids. The CDR3: CASSNNRGRPEAFF. CDR3 bases: TGTGCCAGCAGTAATAACAGGGGGAGGCCTGAAGCTTTCTTT.

This clone came up a few times. The gene calls are TRBV6-1 and TRBJ2-5; 9 bases align to TRBD1. Germline-derived CDR1 and CDR2 are MNHNS and SASEGT. CDR3 length equals 18 residues. V trimming: 0 bases; J trimming: 5 bases; junction bases outside the gene matches: 13. CDR3 sequence: CASSEARANRGRRETQYF. CDR3 coding DNA: TGTGCCAGCAGTGAAGCTAGGGCCAACAGGGGGCGGAGGGAGACCCAGTACTTC.

This clone was counted once. V is TRBV19 and J is TRBJ1-1; maybe TRBD1 (6 bases). CDR1 LNHDA and CDR2 SQIVND come from the germline V gene (reference sequence). The CDR3 runs 15 residues. Trimming shortened V by 6 bases and J by 1 base, and 15 bases separated the two germline ends. The CDR3 region is CASRINRDKNTEAFF. CDR3 coding DNA: TGTGCCAGTAGAATCAACCGGGACAAGAACACTGAAGCTTTCTTT.

The chain joins TRBV11-2 to TRBJ1-2; TRBD1 matches 8 bases. The CDR3 runs to 13 residues. Per germline, CDR1 SGHAT and CDR2 FQNNGV. V lost 1 base and J lost 6; bases outside the gene matches: 1. Here the CDR3 reads CASSLGTGHGYTF. The CDR3 DNA is TGTGCCAGCAGCTTAGGGACAGGGCATGGCTACACCTTC.

This chain uses TRBV5-1 with TRBJ2-7; TRBD2 agrees at 13 bases. CDR1 and CDR2 from the germline V gene are SGHRS and YFSETQ. The CDR3 totals 16 residues. V was clipped by 4 bases and J by 2 bases; unmatched bases: 6. The CDR3: CASSMTSGRTTYEQYF. DNA for the CDR3: TGCGCCAGCAGCATGACTAGCGGGAGGACTACCTACGAGCAGTACTTC.

The V and J genes are TRBV7-2 and TRBJ2-2, with 10 bases fitting TRBD2. The germline gives CDR1 SGHTA, CDR2 FQGNSA. The CDR3 has 16 residues. Trimming at V came to 3 bases and at J to 4 bases, leaving 5 bases not matched to a gene. CDR3 sequence: CASSFGGTSATGELFF. Written as DNA, the CDR3 is TGTGCCAGCAGCTTTGGGGGGACTAGCGCCACCGGGGAGCTGTTTTTT.